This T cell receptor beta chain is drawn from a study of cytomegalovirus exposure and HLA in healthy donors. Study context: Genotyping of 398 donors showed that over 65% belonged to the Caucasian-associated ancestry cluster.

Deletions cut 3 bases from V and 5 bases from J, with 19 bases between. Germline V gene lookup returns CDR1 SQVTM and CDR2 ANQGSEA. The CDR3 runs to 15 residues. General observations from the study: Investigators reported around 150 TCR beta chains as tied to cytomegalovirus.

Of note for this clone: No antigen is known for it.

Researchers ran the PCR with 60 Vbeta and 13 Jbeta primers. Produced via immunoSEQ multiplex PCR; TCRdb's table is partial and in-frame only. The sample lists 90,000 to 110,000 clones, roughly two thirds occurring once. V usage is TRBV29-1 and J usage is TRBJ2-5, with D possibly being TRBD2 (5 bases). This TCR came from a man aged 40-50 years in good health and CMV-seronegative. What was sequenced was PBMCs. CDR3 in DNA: TGCAGCGTTGAGATATTTGGTGGACTGGGGGAGACCCAGTACTTC. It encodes CSVEIFGGLGETQYF.